These 7 T cell receptor beta chains were all obtained from the same sample, sequenced in a study of blood T cell repertoires in COVID-19. Assay: immunoSEQ multiplex PCR; the TCRdb copy retains only in-frame clones and omits some. The data show 100,000 to 150,000 clones, about 88% seen once. Sample: peripheral blood. The receptor source for this set is a human donor in a cohort sampled during active COVID-19.

The genes are TRBV6-5 and TRBJ1-3, with TRBD1 identical over 7 bases. The CDR3 has 14 amino acids. Germline V gene data show CDR1 as MNHEY and CDR2 as SVGAGI. V shed 8 bases, J shed 5 bases, and the junction held 9 bases outside the gene matches. CDR3 amino acids: CASVRTGLRNTIYF. CDR3 DNA: TGTGCCAGCGTTAGGACAGGTCTTAGAAACACCATATATTTT.

V and J are TRBV6-6 and TRBJ1-5; maybe TRBD1 (5 bases). This CDR3 has 14 residues. Germline CDR1 and CDR2: MNHNY and SVGAGI (reference sequence). V was cut by 2 bases and J by 4 bases, with 9 bases left in between. The CDR3 nucleotides are TGTGCCAGCAGTTACGTTCCAGGGAATCAGCCCCAGCATTTT. It encodes CASSYVPGNQPQHF.

This clone appeared a single time. The genes are TRBV4-1 and TRBJ2-3; 11 bases match TRBD2. CDR3 length equals 19 residues. CDR1 and CDR2 (germline): MGHRA, YSYEKL. The V gene end was trimmed by 6 bases and the J gene end by 8 bases; junction bases not matched to a gene: 22. The CDR3 is CASSLATIAGGGTLGTQYF. In DNA, the CDR3 is TGCGCCAGCAGTCTTGCGACTATAGCGGGAGGGGGCACTTTGGGTACGCAGTATTTT.

The rearrangement uses TRBV2 and TRBJ1-2, with D maybe TRBD1 (5 bases). The CDR3 length is 13 residues. V was shortened by 8 bases and J by 3 bases, with 13 bases between the two germline ends. CDR1 and CDR2 from the germline V gene are SNHLY and FYNNEI. Here the CDR3 DNA reads TGTGCCAGCGGCCTACAGGTGTACTATGGCTACACCTTC. It specifies CASGLQVYYGYTF.

The chain has TRBV20-1 and TRBJ1-4; D ambiguous. This CDR3 contains 13 residues. Germline V gene data show CDR1 as DFQATT and CDR2 as SNEGSKA (reference sequence). Between the trimmed V and J ends, which lost 3 bases and 8 bases, there was a span of 13 bases. CDR3 bases: TGCAGTGCTAGTGGTCGGAGGGCGGAAAAACTGTTTTTT. Translating gives CSASGRRAEKLFF.

The chain has TRBV30 and TRBJ1-3, with D hard to call. The CDR3 sequence is 13 residues long. CDR1 is GTSNPN, CDR2 SVGIG, per germline (reference sequence). Trimming shortened V by 3 bases and J by 4 bases, and 10 bases separated the two germline ends. The CDR3 here is CAWRNPGGNTIYF. CDR3 in DNA: TGTGCCTGGAGGAACCCAGGAGGAAACACCATATATTTT.

This clone is categorized as medium-sized. The chain has TRBV18 and TRBJ2-2, with 8 bases fitting TRBD2. With 3 bases clipped from V and 1 base from J, the junction kept 7 bases outside the gene matches. Germline CDR1 is KGHSH and CDR2 is LQKENI. The CDR3 has 17 residues. CDR3 protein: CASSPKPLAGNTGELFF. CDR3 sequence (DNA): TGTGCCAGCTCACCCAAGCCCCTAGCGGGGAACACCGGGGAGCTGTTTTTT.